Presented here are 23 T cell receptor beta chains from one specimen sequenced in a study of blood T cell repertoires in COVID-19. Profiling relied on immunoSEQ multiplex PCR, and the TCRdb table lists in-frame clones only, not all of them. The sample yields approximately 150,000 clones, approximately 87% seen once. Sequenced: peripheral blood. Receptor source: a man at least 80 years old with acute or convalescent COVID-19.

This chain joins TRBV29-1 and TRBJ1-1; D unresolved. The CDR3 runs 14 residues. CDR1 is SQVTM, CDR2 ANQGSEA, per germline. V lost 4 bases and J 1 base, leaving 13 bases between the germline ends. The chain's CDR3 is CSVAEGSANTEAFF. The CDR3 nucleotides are TGCAGCGTTGCGGAGGGCTCGGCGAACACTGAAGCTTTCTTT. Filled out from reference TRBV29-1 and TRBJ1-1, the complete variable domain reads SAVISQKPSRDICQRGTSLTIQCQVDSQVTMMFWYRQQPGQSLTLIATANQGSEATYESGFVIDKFPISRPNLTFSTLTVSNMSPEDSSIYLCSVAEGSANTEAFFGQGTRLTVV.

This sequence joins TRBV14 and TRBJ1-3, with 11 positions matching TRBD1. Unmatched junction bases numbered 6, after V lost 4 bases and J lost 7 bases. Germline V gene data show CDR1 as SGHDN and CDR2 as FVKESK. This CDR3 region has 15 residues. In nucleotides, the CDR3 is TGTGCCAGCAGCCCCCGGACAGGGGGCGTGAACACCATATATTTT. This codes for CASSPRTGGVNTIYF.

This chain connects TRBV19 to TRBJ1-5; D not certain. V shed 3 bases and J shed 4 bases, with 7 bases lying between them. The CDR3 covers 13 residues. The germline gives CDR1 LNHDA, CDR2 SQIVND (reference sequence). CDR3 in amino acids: CASSISVNQPQHF. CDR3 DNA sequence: TGTGCCAGTAGTATCTCGGTTAATCAGCCCCAGCATTTT.

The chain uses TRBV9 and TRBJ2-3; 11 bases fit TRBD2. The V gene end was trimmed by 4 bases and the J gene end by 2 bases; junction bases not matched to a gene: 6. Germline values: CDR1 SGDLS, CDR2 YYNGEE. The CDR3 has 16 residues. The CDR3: CASSPRTSGLTDTQYF. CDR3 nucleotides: TGTGCCAGCAGCCCTCGGACTAGCGGGCTCACAGATACGCAGTATTTT.

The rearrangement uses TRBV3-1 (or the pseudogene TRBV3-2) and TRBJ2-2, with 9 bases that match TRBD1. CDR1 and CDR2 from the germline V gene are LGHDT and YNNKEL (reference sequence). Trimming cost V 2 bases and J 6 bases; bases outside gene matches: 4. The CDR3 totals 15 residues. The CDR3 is CASSQWDREPGELFF. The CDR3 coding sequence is TGTGCCAGCAGCCAATGGGACAGGGAGCCCGGGGAGCTGTTTTTT.

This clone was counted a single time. This chain's CDR3 is CASSKALTGKGYEQYF. The CDR3 DNA is TGTGCCAGCAGCAAAGCTTTGACAGGGAAGGGGTACGAGCAGTACTTC. The genes are TRBV21-1 and TRBJ2-7; the table's D call TRBD1 went unverified against the DNA. TRBV21-1 is flagged as a pseudogene. This CDR3 spans 16 amino acids.

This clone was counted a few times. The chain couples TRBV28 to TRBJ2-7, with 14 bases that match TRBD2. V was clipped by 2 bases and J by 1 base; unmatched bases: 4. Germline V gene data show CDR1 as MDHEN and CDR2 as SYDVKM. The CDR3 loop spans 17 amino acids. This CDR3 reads CASSLGGTSGSSYEQYF. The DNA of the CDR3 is TGTGCCAGCAGTTTAGGAGGGACTAGCGGGAGTTCCTACGAGCAGTACTTC.

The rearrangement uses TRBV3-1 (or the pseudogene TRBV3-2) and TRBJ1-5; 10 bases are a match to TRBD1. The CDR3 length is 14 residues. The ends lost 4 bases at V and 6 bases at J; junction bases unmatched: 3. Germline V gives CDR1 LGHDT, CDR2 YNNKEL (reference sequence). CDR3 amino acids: CASSRRQGAQPQHF. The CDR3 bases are TGTGCCAGCAGCCGGAGACAGGGGGCTCAGCCCCAGCATTTT.

The CDR3 protein is CSASGSGRDLTDTQYF. As DNA, the CDR3 is TGCAGTGCTAGTGGTAGCGGGAGGGACCTCACAGATACGCAGTATTTT. The V and J genes are TRBV20-1 and TRBJ2-3, with TRBD2 matching 11 bases. After removal of 3 bases from V and 2 bases from J, the junction contained 7 bases not matched to a gene. The germline CDR1 and CDR2 sequences are DFQATT and SNEGSKA (reference sequence). The CDR3 length is 16 residues.

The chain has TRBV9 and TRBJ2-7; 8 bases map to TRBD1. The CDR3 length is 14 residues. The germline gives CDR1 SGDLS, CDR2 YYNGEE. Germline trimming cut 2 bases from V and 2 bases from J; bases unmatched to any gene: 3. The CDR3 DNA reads TGTGCCAGCAGCGTGGGACAGGTAGCCTACGAGCAGTACTTC. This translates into CASSVGQVAYEQYF.

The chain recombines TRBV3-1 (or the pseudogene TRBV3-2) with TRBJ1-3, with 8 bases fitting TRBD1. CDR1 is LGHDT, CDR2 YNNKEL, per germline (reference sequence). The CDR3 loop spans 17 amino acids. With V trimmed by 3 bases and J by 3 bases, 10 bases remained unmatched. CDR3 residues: CASSQQGAGRFGNTIYF. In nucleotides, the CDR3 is TGTGCCAGCAGCCAGCAGGGGGCAGGTAGGTTTGGAAACACCATATATTTT.

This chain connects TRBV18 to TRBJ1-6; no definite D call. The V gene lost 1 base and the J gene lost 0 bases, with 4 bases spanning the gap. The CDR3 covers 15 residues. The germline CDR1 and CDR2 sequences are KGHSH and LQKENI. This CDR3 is CASSPQSSYNSPLHF. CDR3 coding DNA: TGTGCCAGCTCACCACAGAGCTCCTATAATTCACCCCTCCACTTT.

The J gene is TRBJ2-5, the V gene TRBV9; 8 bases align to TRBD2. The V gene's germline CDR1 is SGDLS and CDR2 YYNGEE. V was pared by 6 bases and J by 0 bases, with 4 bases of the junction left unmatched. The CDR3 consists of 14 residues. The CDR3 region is CASNAGGYQETQYF. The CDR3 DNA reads TGTGCCAGCAACGCGGGAGGCTACCAAGAGACCCAGTACTTC.

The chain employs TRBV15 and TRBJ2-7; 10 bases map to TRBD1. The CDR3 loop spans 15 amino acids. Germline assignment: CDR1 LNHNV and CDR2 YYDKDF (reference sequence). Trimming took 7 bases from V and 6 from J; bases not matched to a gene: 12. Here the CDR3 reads CATTALPGQGSEQYF. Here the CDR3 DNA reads TGTGCCACCACCGCATTACCGGGACAGGGGAGCGAGCAGTACTTC.

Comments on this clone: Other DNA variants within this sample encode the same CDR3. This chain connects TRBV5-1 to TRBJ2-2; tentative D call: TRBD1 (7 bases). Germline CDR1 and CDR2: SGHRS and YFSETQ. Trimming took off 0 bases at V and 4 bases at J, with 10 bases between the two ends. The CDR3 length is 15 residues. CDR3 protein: CASSLGQGGTGELFF. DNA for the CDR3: TGCGCCAGCAGCTTGGGACAGGGAGGCACCGGGGAGCTGTTTTTT.

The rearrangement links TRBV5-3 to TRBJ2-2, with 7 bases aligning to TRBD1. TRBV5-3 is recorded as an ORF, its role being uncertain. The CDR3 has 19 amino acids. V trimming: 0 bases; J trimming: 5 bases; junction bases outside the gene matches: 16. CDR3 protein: CARSLVSPPDRTSTGELFF. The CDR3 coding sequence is TGTGCCAGAAGCTTGGTTTCCCCCCCGGACAGGACATCTACCGGGGAGCTGTTTTTT.

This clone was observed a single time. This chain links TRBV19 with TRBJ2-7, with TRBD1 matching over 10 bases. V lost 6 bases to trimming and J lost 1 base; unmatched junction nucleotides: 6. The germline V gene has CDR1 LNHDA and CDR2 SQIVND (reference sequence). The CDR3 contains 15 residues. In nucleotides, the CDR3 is TGTGCCAGTAGCCTCGGACAGGGGGGGTCCTACGAGCAGTACTTC. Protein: CASSLGQGGSYEQYF.

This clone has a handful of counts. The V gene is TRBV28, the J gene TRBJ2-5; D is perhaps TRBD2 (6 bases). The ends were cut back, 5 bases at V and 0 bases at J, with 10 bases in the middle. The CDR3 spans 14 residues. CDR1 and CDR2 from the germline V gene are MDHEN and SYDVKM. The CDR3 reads CASSVQRDQETQYF. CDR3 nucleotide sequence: TGTGCCAGCAGTGTGCAGCGGGACCAAGAGACCCAGTACTTC.

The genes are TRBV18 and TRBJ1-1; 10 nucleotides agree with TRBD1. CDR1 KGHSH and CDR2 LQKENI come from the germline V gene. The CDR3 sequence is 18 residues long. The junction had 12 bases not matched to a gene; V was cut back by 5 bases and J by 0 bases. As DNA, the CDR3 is TGTGCCAGCTCATCTCGACAGGGGGCCTTATTTATGAACACTGAAGCTTTCTTT. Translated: CASSSRQGALFMNTEAFF.

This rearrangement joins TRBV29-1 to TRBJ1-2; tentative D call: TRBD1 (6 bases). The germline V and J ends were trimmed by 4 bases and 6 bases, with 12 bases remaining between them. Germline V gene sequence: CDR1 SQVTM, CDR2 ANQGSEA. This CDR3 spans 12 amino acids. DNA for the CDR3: TGCAGCGTTGTTACAGGGCGTGATGGCTACACCTTC. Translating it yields CSVVTGRDGYTF.

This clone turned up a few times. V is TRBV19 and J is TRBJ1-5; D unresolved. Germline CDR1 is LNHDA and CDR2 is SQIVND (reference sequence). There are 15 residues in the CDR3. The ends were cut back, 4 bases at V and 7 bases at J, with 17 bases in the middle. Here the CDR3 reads CASSTPRLTAQPQHF. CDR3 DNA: TGTGCCAGTAGTACCCCCCGCCTCACAGCCCAGCCCCAGCATTTT.

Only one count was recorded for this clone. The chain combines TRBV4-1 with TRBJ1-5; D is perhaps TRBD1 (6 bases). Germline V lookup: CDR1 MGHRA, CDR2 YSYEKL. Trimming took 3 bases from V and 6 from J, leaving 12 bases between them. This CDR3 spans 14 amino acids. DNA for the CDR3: TGCGCCAGCAGCCAGAATACAGGGTTTCAGCCCCAGCATTTT. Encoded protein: CASSQNTGFQPQHF.

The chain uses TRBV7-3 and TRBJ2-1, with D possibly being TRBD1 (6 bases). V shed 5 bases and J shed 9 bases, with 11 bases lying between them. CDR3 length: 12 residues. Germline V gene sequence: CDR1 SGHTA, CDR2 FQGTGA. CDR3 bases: TGTGCCAGCAGCGTGACAGGTATTGAGCAGTTCTTC. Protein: CASSVTGIEQFF. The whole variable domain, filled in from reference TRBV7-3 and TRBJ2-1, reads GAGVSQTPSNKVTEKGKYVELRCDPISGHTALYWYRQSLGQGPEFLIYFQGTGAADDSGLPNDRFFAVRPEGSVSTLKIQRTERGDSAVYLCASSVTGIEQFFGPGTRLTVL.